A single sample is the source of the 25 T cell receptor beta chains below, sequenced in a study of breast tumors, draining lymph nodes, adjacent tissues. TCRdb recomputed calls from the multiplex PCR reads with MiXCR, one row per CDR3 protein. The sample records 120,000 or so distinct CDR3 sequences, just under 20% being singletons. Breast cancer patients provided tissue from their axillary draining lymph nodes. Sequencing input: axillary lymph node tissue. The receptor source for this set is a female donor with breast cancer. Some clones in this sample may be carry-over from other donors' samples.

About this clonotype itself: A much bigger clone sits one base away, suggesting this may be a read error. The chain links TRBV5-1 to TRBJ2-3; maybe TRBD1 (6 bases). CDR3 size: 15 residues. Germline lookup yields CDR1 SGHRS and CDR2 YFSETQ. The CDR3 DNA follows: TGCGCCAGCAGCCTCCGGACAGTGAGCATAGATACGCAGTATTTT. Amino acid sequence: CASSLRTVSIDTQYF.

In this sample, this clonotype turned up many times. The chain is built from TRBV19 and TRBJ2-7; possibly TRBD1 or TRBD2 for D (5 bases each). Trimming took 5 bases from V and 3 from J, leaving 11 bases between them. Germline CDR1 and CDR2: LNHDA and SQIVND (reference sequence). The CDR3 covers 13 residues. The CDR3 loop is CASSEGQFYEQYF. As DNA, the CDR3 is TGTGCCAGTAGTGAGGGGCAGTTCTACGAGCAGTACTTC. Looking up the rest from reference TRBV19 and TRBJ2-7 gives the full variable domain: DGGITQSPKYLFRKEGQNVTLSCEQNLNHDAMYWYRQDPGQGLRLIYYSQIVNDFQKGDIAEGYSVSREKKESFPLTVTSAQKNPTAFYLCASSEGQFYEQYFGPGTRLTVT.

This clonotype was detected many times. The CDR3 coding sequence is TGCAGTGCTGTAGGGACAGGGGTCTCCGTGAGCTACGAGCAGTACTTC. It encodes CSAVGTGVSVSYEQYF. This sequence joins TRBV20-1 and TRBJ2-7, with TRBD1 matching 10 bases. J was trimmed by 3 bases and V by 5 bases; bases with no gene match: 13. Germline V lookup: CDR1 DFQATT, CDR2 SNEGSKA (reference sequence). This CDR3 is built from 16 residues.

On this clonotype: A much larger clone differs from this one at a single base, so this may be a read error. J is TRBJ2-2 and V is TRBV7-2; D is unresolved. Looked up from germline, CDR1 is SGHTA and CDR2 is FQGNSA. This CDR3 comprises 16 residues. Trimming removed 5 bases from V and 5 bases from J, with 18 bases in between. The CDR3 loop is CASSKPASPGTGELFF. DNA of the CDR3: TGTGCCAGCAGCAAACCCGCGTCCCCGGGTACCGGGGAGCTGTTTTTT.

This clonotype has ten or more counts. The J gene is TRBJ1-2, the V gene TRBV20-1; 7 positions match TRBD1. The germline V gene encodes CDR1 DFQATT and CDR2 SNEGSKA (reference sequence). V lost 5 bases, J lost 7 bases, and 10 bases stayed unmatched. This CDR3 region has 13 residues. CDR3 DNA sequence: TGCAGTGCTGACCCCCGCAGGGGGTCTGGCTACACCTTC. This sequence encodes CSADPRRGSGYTF.

This clonotype was counted many times. V and J are TRBV5-1 and TRBJ2-5, with 11 bases aligning to TRBD1. Germline V gives CDR1 SGHRS, CDR2 YFSETQ. This CDR3 is 15 amino acids long. The junction had 2 bases not matched to a gene; V was cut back by 2 bases and J by 2 bases. CDR3 residues: CASSFGTGGQETQYF. The CDR3 region has the DNA TGCGCCAGCAGCTTCGGGACAGGGGGGCAAGAGACCCAGTACTTC.

A few counts support this clonotype. This sequence joins TRBV28 and TRBJ2-3, with 10 bases aligning to TRBD2. After removal of 7 bases from V and 4 bases from J, the junction contained 8 bases not matched to a gene. Germline loops: CDR1 MDHEN, CDR2 SYDVKM. The CDR3 runs 15 residues. The CDR3: CASTQEREGPDTQYF. Here the CDR3 DNA reads TGTGCCAGCACTCAGGAGCGGGAGGGACCAGATACGCAGTATTTT.

This clonotype was counted ten times or more. The V and J genes are TRBV4-1 and TRBJ1-6; 8 nucleotides match TRBD1. Germline trimming cut 0 bases from V and 9 bases from J; bases unmatched to any gene: 7. The CDR3 extends over 16 amino acids. Per the germline V gene, CDR1 is MGHRA and CDR2 is YSYEKL. This CDR3 is CASSQEADRVGSPLHF. The DNA of the CDR3 is TGCGCCAGCAGCCAAGAGGCGGACAGGGTGGGTTCACCCCTCCACTTT.

This clonotype was detected ten times or more. The chain uses TRBV3-1 and TRBJ2-5, with 8 positions matching TRBD2. Germline CDR1 and CDR2: LGHDT and YNNKEL (reference sequence). The CDR3 has 14 amino acids. Losses at the gene ends were 3 bases for V and 4 bases for J; bases not matched to a gene: 4. CDR3 loop: CASSQLAGPETQYF. The CDR3 DNA reads TGTGCCAGCAGCCAGTTAGCGGGGCCAGAGACCCAGTACTTC.

Notes on this clonotype: Since a much larger clone is just one base distant, this may be a read error. The chain recombines TRBV19 with TRBJ2-2; D possibly corresponds to TRBD1 (5 bases). CDR3 length: 15 residues. Germline assignment: CDR1 LNHDA and CDR2 SQIVND (reference sequence). In DNA form, the CDR3 reads TGTGTCAGTAGTAACTCACAGGAGAACACCGGGGAGCTGTTTTTT. Amino acids: CVSSNSQENTGELFF.

As for this clonotype: This is likely a read error, given that the CDR3 carries no conserved phenylalanine or tryptophan at its end. V is TRBV7-9 and J is TRBJ2-7; 10 nucleotides align to TRBD1. The trim removed 2 bases at V and 6 bases at J, leaving 7 bases unmatched. Germline values: CDR1 SEHNR, CDR2 FQNEAQ (reference sequence). The length of the CDR3 is 15 residues. The CDR3 reads CASSLPPGQGREQYA. The CDR3, as DNA: TGTGCCAGCAGCTTACCCCCGGGACAGGGGCGCGAGCAGTACGCC.

In its sample, this clonotype was seen a few times. A much more abundant neighbour one base away suggests this may be a read error. The chain uses TRBV11-1 and TRBJ2-1, with 9 bases that match TRBD2. CDR3 length: 14 amino acids. CDR1 is SGHAT, CDR2 FQDESV, per germline (reference sequence). CDR3 nucleotide sequence: TGTGACAGCAGCAGGCGGGAGGGCCCCAATGAGCAGTTCTTC. This translates into CDSSRREGPNEQFF.

In its sample, this clonotype was seen many times. The gene calls are TRBV7-9 and TRBJ2-1, with D perhaps matching TRBD1 (7 bases). CDR3 size: 16 residues. The V end was cut by 4 bases, the J end by 8 bases, with 21 bases between. Germline V lookup: CDR1 SEHNR, CDR2 FQNEAQ (reference sequence). Here the CDR3 reads CASSSVEGAGFDEQFF. The CDR3 DNA reads TGTGCCAGCAGCTCAGTGGAGGGGGCAGGTTTCGATGAGCAGTTCTTC.

Comment on this clonotype: The junction shows a germline mismatch at one end, possibly a read error. The CDR3 protein is CASGRTRGATDTQYF. CDR3 DNA: TGTGCCAGCGGACGGACTAGAGGGGCCACAGATACACAGTATTTT. The chain is built from TRBV6-5 and TRBJ2-3, with 7 positions matching TRBD2. CDR1 is MNHEY, CDR2 SVGAGI, per germline. The CDR3 covers 15 residues.

This clonotype was seen at least ten times. The chain uses TRBV9 and TRBJ1-4; 7 bases agree with TRBD1. Per germline, CDR1 SGDLS and CDR2 YYNGEE. This CDR3 is built from 15 residues. V trimming: 4 bases; J trimming: 1 base; junction bases outside the gene matches: 4. CDR3 bases: TGTGCCAGCAGCTCCCGACAGGGAACTAATGAAAAACTGTTTTTT. This translates into CASSSRQGTNEKLFF.

At least ten counts were recorded for this clonotype. The chain carries TRBV9 and TRBJ2-2; D possibly uses TRBD1 or TRBD2 (6 bases each). V was clipped by 3 bases and J by 3 bases, with 12 bases between them. CDR1 is SGDLS and CDR2 is YYNGEE in the germline V gene. The CDR3 spans 15 residues. DNA of the CDR3: TGTGCCAGCAGCGAGGGGGGCTCGGACACCGGGGAGCTGTTTTTT. This gives the protein CASSEGGSDTGELFF.

This clonotype was counted at least ten times. This rearrangement joins TRBV5-4 to TRBJ2-7, with TRBD2 matching over 10 bases. Unmatched junction bases numbered 6, after V lost 4 bases and J lost 2 bases. This CDR3 spans 15 amino acids. Per the germline V gene, CDR1 is SGHNT and CDR2 is YYREEE (reference sequence). This chain's CDR3 is CASSGGLAATYEQYF. The CDR3 DNA sequence: TGTGCCAGCAGCGGCGGACTAGCGGCTACCTACGAGCAGTACTTC.

By sample share, this clonotype is hyperexpanded. The chain couples TRBV10-1 to TRBJ2-7, with D perhaps matching TRBD1 (5 bases). V was trimmed by 2 bases and J by 3 bases, leaving 5 bases between them. The germline CDR1 and CDR2 sequences are WNHNN and SYGVQD (reference sequence). This CDR3 is built from 12 residues. This CDR3 is CASSETGYEQYF. In DNA form, the CDR3 reads TGCGCCAGCAGTGAGACAGGCTACGAGCAGTACTTC.

V gene TRBV9 combines with J gene TRBJ1-1, with 7 bases identical to TRBD1. This CDR3 contains 17 residues. With V trimmed by 4 bases and J by 4 bases, 16 bases remained unmatched. Germline CDR1 reads SGDLS; CDR2 reads YYNGEE. CDR3 loop: CASSMAGGTGVGTEAFF. The DNA for the CDR3 is TGTGCCAGCAGCATGGCCGGCGGAACAGGGGTTGGCACTGAAGCTTTCTTT.

This clonotype was recorded many times. CDR3 region: CASSVIPGKRASTDTQYF. CDR3 sequence (DNA): TGTGCCAGCAGTGTGATCCCGGGAAAAAGAGCTAGCACAGATACGCAGTATTTT. The V call is TRBV2, the J call TRBJ2-3, with D possibly matching TRBD2 (5 bases). Deletions cut 4 bases from V and 0 bases from J, with 20 bases between. Germline-derived CDR1 and CDR2 are SNHLY and FYNNEI. CDR3 length: 18 residues.

This chain uses TRBV3-1 with TRBJ2-3, with 11 bases matching TRBD2. V shed 3 bases, J shed 6 bases, and the junction held 8 bases outside the gene matches. Germline values: CDR1 LGHDT, CDR2 YNNKEL (reference sequence). This CDR3 is 16 amino acids long. The CDR3 sequence: CASSHPLAGGRDTQYF. The DNA of the CDR3 is TGTGCCAGCAGCCACCCATTAGCGGGGGGGCGTGATACGCAGTATTTT.

This clonotype has at least ten counts. The V gene is TRBV6-2 or TRBV6-3, the J gene TRBJ2-3, with a weak D call TRBD1 (5 bases). Germline CDR1 reads MNHEY; CDR2 reads SVGEGT. CDR3 length: 15 amino acids. Between the trimmed V and J ends, which lost 0 bases and 1 base, there was a span of 8 bases. Here the CDR3 DNA reads TGTGCCAGCAGTTACTCAGGGGATCGCACAGATACGCAGTATTTT. As protein: CASSYSGDRTDTQYF.

Many counts were recorded for this clonotype. This chain joins TRBV11-2 and TRBJ1-2; 7 bases are a match to TRBD1. The CDR3 is made up of 12 amino acids. V dropped 3 bases and J dropped 8; count of bases not matched to a gene: 3. CDR1 is SGHAT and CDR2 is FQNNGV in the germline V gene. CDR3 DNA: TGTGCCAGCAGCTTTGACAGGGCGGGCTACACCTTC. Protein: CASSFDRAGYTF.

This chain joins TRBV28 and TRBJ2-7, with 12 positions matching TRBD2. The CDR3 covers 14 residues. V was clipped by 6 bases and J by 7 bases; unmatched bases: 7. Looked up from germline, CDR1 is MDHEN and CDR2 is SYDVKM. CDR3 bases: TGTGCCAGCAGAGATACTAGCGGGAGGCGTGAGCAGTACTTC. Protein sequence: CASRDTSGRREQYF. The full variable domain, in which reference TRBV28 and TRBJ2-7 provide the parts outside the CDR3, is DVKVTQSSRYLVKRTGEKVFLECVQDMDHENMFWYRQDPGLGLRLIYFSYDVKMKEKGDIPEGYSVSREKKERFSLILESASTNQTSMYLCASRDTSGRREQYFGPGTRLTVT.

This clonotype was seen at least ten times. The chain carries TRBV2 and TRBJ1-4; D not resolved. The CDR3 has 17 amino acids. The V gene lost 2 bases and the J gene lost 0 bases, with 13 bases spanning the gap. Germline assignment: CDR1 SNHLY and CDR2 FYNNEI. The CDR3 coding sequence is TGTGCCAGCAGTGAATCGAGGGTTTTGGCAACTAATGAAAAACTGTTTTTT. This sequence encodes CASSESRVLATNEKLFF.